This T cell receptor (beta chain) was recorded in a study of cytomegalovirus exposure and HLA in healthy donors. This clone is medium-sized (0.01 to 0.1%) by share. CDR3 length equals 14 residues. V dropped 7 bases and J dropped 1 base, with 11 bases sitting between them. The germline CDR1 and CDR2 sequences are LNHDA and SQIVND (reference sequence). With 60 Vbeta and 13 Jbeta primers, the PCR was carried out. Generated by immunoSEQ multiplex PCR, the TCRdb table keeps only in-frame clones and is missing some. The table lists 60,000 to 75,000 clones, approximately 60% of them singletons. The sequenced material came from PBMCs. The chain recombines TRBV19 with TRBJ1-5, with D possibly matching TRBD1 (5 bases). This TCR derives from a woman aged 45-60 years in good health and CMV-seronegative. The CDR3, as DNA: TGTGCCAGTACCCTAAGGGGAAGCAATCAGCCCCAGCATTTT. It yields the protein CASTLRGSNQPQHF.